These T cell receptor beta chains were read from a single sample in a study of Ad26.COV2.S vaccination and SARS-CoV-2 variants. Clones were read by immunoSEQ multiplex PCR, and TCRdb kept only the in-frame ones, dropping some. The profile shows around 300,000 clones, 75% to 90% of them singletons. The specimen was peripheral blood, collected in a trial of Ad26.COV2.S vaccine versus placebo. These receptor sequences come from a person aged 18 to 65 who received the Ad26.COV2.S COVID-19 vaccine or a placebo. CDR3s include the opening cysteine and the closing phenylalanine or tryptophan. The order of the fields is V gene, J gene, CDR3 length, CDR3 protein.

V gene: TRBV9
J gene: TRBJ1-1
CDR3 length: 13
CDR3 protein: CASSADRGTEAFF

V gene: TRBV6-5
J gene: TRBJ2-3
CDR3 length: 13
CDR3 protein: CASSYQVQDTQYF

V gene: TRBV18
J gene: TRBJ1-1
CDR3 length: 13
CDR3 protein: CASSPTGDTEAFF

V gene: TRBV10-1
J gene: TRBJ2-3
CDR3 length: 16
CDR3 protein: CASSDVDRGLTDTQYF

V gene: TRBV7-2
J gene: TRBJ1-6
CDR3 length: 13
CDR3 protein: CASSLLPDTPLHF

V gene: TRBV28
J gene: TRBJ1-6
CDR3 length: 12
CDR3 protein: CASNLEFSPLHF

V gene: TRBV11-2
J gene: TRBJ1-1
CDR3 length: 13
CDR3 protein: CASSLGTNTEAFF

V gene: TRBV7-2
J gene: TRBJ1-2
CDR3 length: 17
CDR3 protein: CASSLESRRPFNYGYTF

V gene: TRBV7-3
J gene: TRBJ2-7
CDR3 length: 14
CDR3 protein: CASSPMGGTYEQYF

V gene: TRBV5-6
J gene: TRBJ2-3
CDR3 length: 15
CDR3 protein: CASSLGGTSALQEYF

V gene: TRBV3-1/TRBV3-2
J gene: TRBJ2-3
CDR3 length: 17
CDR3 protein: CASSQGRRLAWADTQYF

V gene: TRBV9
J gene: TRBJ2-4
CDR3 length: 16
CDR3 protein: CASSVAPALAKNIQYF

V gene: TRBV5-4
J gene: TRBJ2-7
CDR3 length: 13
CDR3 protein: CASSSTETYEQYF

V gene: TRBV6-2/TRBV6-3
J gene: TRBJ2-2
CDR3 length: 15
CDR3 protein: CASSFTSGVFGELFF

V gene: TRBV7-2
J gene: TRBJ2-1
CDR3 length: 14
CDR3 protein: CASSYMGLRNEQFF

V gene: TRBV24-1
J gene: TRBJ1-1
CDR3 length: 13
CDR3 protein: CATRDTMNTEAFF

V gene: TRBV7-2
J gene: TRBJ1-5
CDR3 length: 13
CDR3 protein: CASSRDSNQPQHF

V gene: TRBV29-1
J gene: TRBJ1-5
CDR3 length: 12
CDR3 protein: CSVAGSNQPQHF

V gene: TRBV4-3
J gene: TRBJ2-1
CDR3 length: 21
CDR3 protein: CASSQGPGQGASKSAYNEQFF

V gene: TRBV28
J gene: TRBJ1-1
CDR3 length: 14
CDR3 protein: CASSFRRERTEAFF

V gene: TRBV11-2
J gene: TRBJ1-1
CDR3 length: 12
CDR3 protein: CASSLVRESAFF

V gene: TRBV28
J gene: TRBJ1-4
CDR3 length: 15
CDR3 protein: CASSLDQGPGEKLFF

V gene: TRBV7-2
J gene: TRBJ2-3
CDR3 length: 14
CDR3 protein: CASSSSGTADTQYF

V gene: TRBV6-2/TRBV6-3
J gene: TRBJ2-7
CDR3 length: 15
CDR3 protein: CASSYSSTSWDEQYF

V gene: TRBV7-2
J gene: TRBJ2-5
CDR3 length: 17
CDR3 protein: CASSLVGLATAGETQYF

V gene: TRBV6-2/TRBV6-3
J gene: TRBJ2-1
CDR3 length: 19
CDR3 protein: CASSKPSLAGGLTLNEQFF

V gene: TRBV7-2
J gene: TRBJ1-3
CDR3 length: 15
CDR3 protein: CASSLGGQTGNTIYF

V gene: TRBV18
J gene: TRBJ1-1
CDR3 length: 13
CDR3 protein: CASSPQGYTEAFF

V gene: TRBV7-3
J gene: TRBJ2-1
CDR3 length: 15
CDR3 protein: CASSPTSGSNNEQFF

V gene: TRBV11-2
J gene: TRBJ1-6
CDR3 length: 15
CDR3 protein: CASSHRASDGSPLHF

V gene: TRBV5-6
J gene: TRBJ2-5
CDR3 length: 14
CDR3 protein: CASSLALASETQYF

V gene: TRBV7-9
J gene: TRBJ1-4
CDR3 length: 18
CDR3 protein: CASSPVPGQGSGDEKLFF

V gene: TRBV7-9
J gene: TRBJ1-3
CDR3 length: 18
CDR3 protein: CASSLQGSVGLGGNTIYF

V gene: TRBV6-2/TRBV6-3
J gene: TRBJ2-7
CDR3 length: 15
CDR3 protein: CASSYSRQGAGEQYF

V gene: TRBV19
J gene: TRBJ2-6
CDR3 length: 17
CDR3 protein: CASNLSGQGAGANVLTF

V gene: TRBV4-1
J gene: TRBJ1-5
CDR3 length: 14
CDR3 protein: CASSQERGGQPQHF

V gene: TRBV5-1
J gene: TRBJ2-5
CDR3 length: 16
CDR3 protein: CASSSLAGGLQETQYF

V gene: TRBV30
J gene: TRBJ1-6
CDR3 length: 13
CDR3 protein: CAWSTGPGSPLHF

V gene: TRBV11-3
J gene: TRBJ1-3
CDR3 length: 15
CDR3 protein: CASSTDSSPGNTIYF

V gene: TRBV6-2/TRBV6-3
J gene: TRBJ1-2
CDR3 length: 14
CDR3 protein: CASSYSPGSSGYTF

V gene: TRBV19
J gene: TRBJ2-3
CDR3 length: 15
CDR3 protein: CASSLGTGPLGTQYF

V gene: TRBV20-1
J gene: TRBJ2-5
CDR3 length: 15
CDR3 protein: CSASSSGGALETQYF

V gene: TRBV14
J gene: TRBJ2-7
CDR3 length: 13
CDR3 protein: CASRLSGNYEQYF

V gene: TRBV7-2
J gene: TRBJ1-2
CDR3 length: 14
CDR3 protein: CASSLNPENYGYTF

V gene: TRBV7-9
J gene: TRBJ1-3
CDR3 length: 16
CDR3 protein: CASSPEGASSGNTIYF

V gene: TRBV30
J gene: TRBJ2-7
CDR3 length: 15
CDR3 protein: CAWRTRLGAAYEQYF

V gene: TRBV19
J gene: TRBJ2-2
CDR3 length: 17
CDR3 protein: CASTPATQTANTGELFF

V gene: TRBV2
J gene: TRBJ2-7
CDR3 length: 14
CDR3 protein: CASRGDRGSYEQYF

V gene: TRBV7-8
J gene: TRBJ2-7
CDR3 length: 14
CDR3 protein: CASSLAGQTYEQYF

V gene: TRBV19
J gene: TRBJ2-4
CDR3 length: 15
CDR3 protein: CASSTIWVAKNIQYF

V gene: TRBV12-3/TRBV12-4
J gene: TRBJ1-2
CDR3 length: 13
CDR3 protein: CASSLRANYGYTF

V gene: TRBV4-2
J gene: TRBJ2-3
CDR3 length: 13
CDR3 protein: CASSQAGEDTQYF

V gene: TRBV7-2
J gene: TRBJ2-7
CDR3 length: 13
CDR3 protein: CASSVAGVGEQYF

V gene: TRBV28
J gene: TRBJ2-1
CDR3 length: 15
CDR3 protein: CASSFPYGGGYEQFF

V gene: TRBV5-1
J gene: TRBJ1-1
CDR3 length: 16
CDR3 protein: CASSQDPGTASFGAFF